This entry lists 3 T cell receptor beta chains sequenced from one sample in a study of CD8 T cells in Susac syndrome. Reverse transcription of roughly 0.45 to 1 ug RNA used random hexamers. TCRdb itself ran the immunoSEQ multiplex PCR reads through MiXCR, one entry per CDR3 protein. The data contain about 430,000 distinct CDR3 sequences, approximately 85% of them singletons. Sample: CD8+ T cells from PBMCs. The receptors shown here come from a human donor with multiple sclerosis.

This chain connects TRBV12-3 or TRBV12-4 to TRBJ1-5, with 7 bases fitting TRBD1. Unmatched junction bases numbered 5, after V lost 5 bases and J lost 1 base. This CDR3 region has 15 residues. The DNA for the CDR3 is TGTGCCAGCAGTCGGGACAGTAAAAGCAATCAGCCCCAGCATTTT. This translates into CASSRDSKSNQPQHF.

The V and J genes are TRBV12-3 or TRBV12-4 and TRBJ2-7; D tentatively fits TRBD1 or TRBD2 (6 bases each). V gave up 5 bases and J gave up 5 bases, with 10 bases separating them. The CDR3 has 12 amino acids. The CDR3 DNA reads TGTGCCAGCAGTCTGGGGGGCCACGAGCAGTACTTC. Translating gives CASSLGGHEQYF.

The chain employs TRBV30 and TRBJ2-3, with a possible D match to TRBD2 (5 bases). Trimming left V 4 bases short and J 1 base short, with 18 bases between. The CDR3 consists of 16 residues. Germline assignment: CDR1 GTSNPN and CDR2 SVGIG (reference sequence). CDR3 region: CAWMEISGLGTDTQYF. CDR3 coding DNA: TGTGCCTGGATGGAAATAAGCGGTCTGGGCACAGATACGCAGTATTTT.